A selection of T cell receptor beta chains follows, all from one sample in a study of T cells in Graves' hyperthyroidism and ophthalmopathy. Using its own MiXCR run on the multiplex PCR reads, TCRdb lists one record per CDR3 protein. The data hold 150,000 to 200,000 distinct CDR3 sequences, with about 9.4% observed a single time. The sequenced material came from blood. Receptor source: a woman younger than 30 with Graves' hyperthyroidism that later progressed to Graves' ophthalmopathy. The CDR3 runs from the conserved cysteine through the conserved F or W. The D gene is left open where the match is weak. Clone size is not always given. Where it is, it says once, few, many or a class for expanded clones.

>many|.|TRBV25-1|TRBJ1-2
CASAAHTYGYTF
TGTGCCAGCGCAGCCCATACCTATGGCTACACCTTC
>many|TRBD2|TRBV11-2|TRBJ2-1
CASSPRLGGSSYNEQFF
TGTGCCAGCAGCCCACGACTGGGGGGGAGCTCCTACAATGAGCAGTTCTTC
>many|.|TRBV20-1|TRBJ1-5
CSAGRGPANQPQHF
TGCAGTGCAGGCCGGGGTCCGGCCAATCAGCCCCAGCATTTT
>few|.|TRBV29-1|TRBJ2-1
CSSKRLDGYNEQFF
TGCAGCTCCAAGAGACTAGACGGCTACAATGAGCAGTTCTTC
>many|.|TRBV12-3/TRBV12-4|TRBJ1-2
CASSLTPDRQGYTF
TGTGCCAGCAGTTTAACTCCAGACCGCCAGGGCTACACCTTC
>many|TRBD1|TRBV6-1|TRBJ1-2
CASSYLQGASNYGYTF
TGTGCCAGCAGTTACTTACAGGGGGCGTCTAACTATGGCTACACCTTC
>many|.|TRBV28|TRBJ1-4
CASTTVATNEKLFF
TGTGCCAGCACCACAGTTGCAACTAATGAAAAACTGTTTTTT
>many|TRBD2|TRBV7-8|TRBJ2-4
CASSLVTGTSGSLYF
TGTGCCAGCAGCTTAGTAACCGGGACTAGCGGTTCTCTGTACTTC
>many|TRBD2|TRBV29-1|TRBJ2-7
CSGSSGRGEQYF
TGCAGCGGAAGTTCAGGGAGGGGAGAGCAGTACTTC
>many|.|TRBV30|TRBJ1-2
CAWSPGWDYGYTF
TGTGCCTGGAGCCCTGGCTGGGACTATGGCTACACCTTC
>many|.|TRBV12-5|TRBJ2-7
CASGLLWVRYEQYF
TGTGCTAGTGGTTTGCTGTGGGTGAGGTACGAGCAGTACTTC
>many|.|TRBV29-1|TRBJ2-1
CSVDRRGFNEQFF
TGCAGCGTTGACCGGCGGGGATTTAATGAGCAGTTCTTC
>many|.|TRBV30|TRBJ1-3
CAWSPGAGNTIYF
TGTGCCTGGAGCCCCGGGGCTGGAAACACCATATATTTT
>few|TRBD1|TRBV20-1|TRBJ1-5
CSAESGQGGHQPQHF
TGCAGTGCTGAATCGGGACAGGGCGGACATCAGCCCCAGCATTTT
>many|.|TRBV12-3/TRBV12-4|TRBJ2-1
CASSTGRRSSYNEQFF
TGTGCCAGCAGTACAGGGCGCCGTAGTTCCTACAATGAGCAGTTCTTC
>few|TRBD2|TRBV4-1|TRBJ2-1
CASESSGRGSYNEQFF
TGCGCCAGCGAATCCAGCGGGAGAGGCTCCTACAATGAGCAGTTCTTC
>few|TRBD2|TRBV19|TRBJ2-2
CASSMYSGRGTGELFF
TGTGCCAGTAGTATGTATAGCGGGAGAGGAACCGGGGAGCTGTTTTTT
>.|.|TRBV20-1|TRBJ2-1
CSARTLLRQEEQFF
TGCAGTGCTAGAACTCTACTGAGACAGGAGGAGCAGTTCTTC
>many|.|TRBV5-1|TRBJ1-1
CASSLEPGRDTEAFF
TGCGCCAGCAGCTTGGAGCCAGGGAGGGACACTGAAGCTTTCTTT
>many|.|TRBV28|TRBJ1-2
CASSQHRAGNYGYTF
TGTGCCAGCAGCCAGCACAGGGCCGGTAACTATGGCTACACCTTC
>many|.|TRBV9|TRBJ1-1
CASSGRYGKNTEAFF
TGTGCCAGCAGCGGGAGGTACGGGAAGAACACTGAAGCTTTCTTT
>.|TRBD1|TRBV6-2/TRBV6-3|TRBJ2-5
CASSLVRDRGGKTQYF
TGTGCCAGCAGCTTAGTCCGGGACAGGGGAGGAAAGACCCAGTACTTC
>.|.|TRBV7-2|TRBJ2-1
CASSPRRDNPLWEQFF
TGTGCCAGCAGCCCTCGCCGGGACAATCCCCTCTGGGAGCAGTTCTTC
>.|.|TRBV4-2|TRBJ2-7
CASSQGGALSSYEQYF
TGTGCCAGCAGCCAAGGGGGGGCCCTAAGCTCCTACGAGCAGTACTTC
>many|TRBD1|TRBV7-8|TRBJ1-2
CASSLDQGGYGYTF
TGTGCCAGCAGCTTAGATCAGGGGGGCTATGGCTACACCTTC
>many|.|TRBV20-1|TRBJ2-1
CSASDVKQYNEQFF
TGCAGTGCGTCAGATGTCAAACAGTACAATGAGCAGTTCTTC
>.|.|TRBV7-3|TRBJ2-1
CASSFGDLDEQFF
TGTGCCAGCAGCTTTGGGGATTTGGATGAGCAGTTCTTC
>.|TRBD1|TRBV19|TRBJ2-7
CASSIGMGQGEFDEQYF
TGTGCCAGTAGTATAGGGATGGGACAGGGCGAGTTCGACGAGCAGTACTTC
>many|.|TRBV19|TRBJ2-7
CASGTGSEQYF
TGTGCCAGCGGTACAGGGAGCGAGCAGTACTTC
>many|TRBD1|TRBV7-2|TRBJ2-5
CASSSQGVETQYF
TGTGCCAGCAGCTCCCAGGGGGTGGAGACCCAGTACTTC
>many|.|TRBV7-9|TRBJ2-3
CASSSRGAAPDTQYF
TGTGCCAGCAGTTCGAGGGGGGCCGCCCCAGATACGCAGTATTTT
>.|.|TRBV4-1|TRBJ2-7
CASSQVIVVQYEQYF
TGCGCCAGCAGCCAAGTCATTGTAGTGCAGTACGAGCAGTACTTC
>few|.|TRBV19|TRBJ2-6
CASSTYRTLRRGGANVLTF
TGTGCCAGTAGTACATACCGGACACTCCGCAGGGGAGGGGCCAACGTCCTGACTTTC
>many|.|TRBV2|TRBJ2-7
CASSRVSGPYEQYF
TGTGCCAGCAGCCGAGTATCAGGTCCCTACGAGCAGTACTTC
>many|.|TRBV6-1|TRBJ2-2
CASYLAVNTGELFF
TGTGCCAGCTATCTCGCGGTGAACACCGGGGAGCTGTTTTTT
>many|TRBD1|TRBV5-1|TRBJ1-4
CASSRAGTVATNEKLFF
TGCGCCAGCAGCAGAGCCGGGACAGTGGCAACTAATGAAAAACTGTTTTTT
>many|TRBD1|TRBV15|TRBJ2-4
CATSRGTGESGAAKNIQYF
TGTGCCACCAGCAGAGGGACAGGGGAGAGCGGGGCGGCCAAAAACATTCAGTACTTC
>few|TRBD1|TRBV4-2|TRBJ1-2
CASSQAGTEGDYGYTF
TGTGCCAGCAGCCAAGCCGGGACAGAGGGTGACTATGGCTACACCTTC
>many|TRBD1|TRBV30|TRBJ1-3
CAWRGQGSSGNTIYF
TGTGCCTGGCGCGGACAGGGCAGCTCTGGAAACACCATATATTTT
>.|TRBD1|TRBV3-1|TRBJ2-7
CASSQAEGTGGYSGNEQYF
TGTGCCAGCAGCCAAGCAGAGGGGACAGGGGGTTATAGCGGGAACGAGCAGTACTTC
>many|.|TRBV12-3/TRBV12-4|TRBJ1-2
CASSFGPDGYTF
TGTGCCAGCAGTTTCGGCCCAGATGGCTACACCTTC
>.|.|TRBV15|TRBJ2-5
CATSRGGGGGQETQYF
TGTGCCACCAGCAGAGGAGGAGGGGGGGGGCAAGAGACCCAGTACTTC
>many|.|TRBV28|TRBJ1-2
CASSNPQGYNYGYTF
TGTGCCAGCAGTAACCCCCAGGGCTACAACTATGGCTACACCTTC
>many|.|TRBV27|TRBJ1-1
CASRLYGRDTEAFF
TGTGCCAGCAGGCTATATGGGAGGGACACTGAAGCTTTCTTT
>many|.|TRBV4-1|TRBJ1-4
CASSPRQSTNEKLFF
TGCGCCAGCAGCCCACGACAATCAACTAATGAAAAACTGTTTTTT
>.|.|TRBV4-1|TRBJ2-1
CASSQAKGQGRNEQFF
TGCGCCAGCAGCCAAGCGAAGGGACAAGGTAGGAATGAGCAGTTCTTC
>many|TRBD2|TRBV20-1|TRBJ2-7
CSGETAGGPREQYF
TGCAGTGGGGAGACAGCGGGAGGGCCGCGGGAGCAGTACTTC
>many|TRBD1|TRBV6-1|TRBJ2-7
CATESGTGYEQYF
TGTGCCACCGAGTCCGGGACAGGCTACGAGCAGTACTTC
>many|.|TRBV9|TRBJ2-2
CASSGDGNTGELFF
TGTGCCAGCAGCGGGGACGGGAACACCGGGGAGCTGTTTTTT
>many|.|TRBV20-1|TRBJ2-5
CSALGQLNQETQYF
TGCAGTGCTCTTGGACAGCTTAACCAAGAGACCCAGTACTTC
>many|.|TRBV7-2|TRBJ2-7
CASSLQGRVGVQYF
TGTGCCAGCAGCTTACAGGGGAGAGTTGGAGTGCAGTACTTC
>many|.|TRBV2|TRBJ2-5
CASSDESGKKEPQYF
TGTGCCAGCAGTGACGAGTCGGGGAAAAAAGAGCCCCAGTACTTC
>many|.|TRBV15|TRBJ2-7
CATSRGQTYEQYF
TGTGCCACCAGCAGAGGACAGACCTACGAGCAGTACTTC
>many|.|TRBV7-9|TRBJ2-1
CASSLQGISNEQFF
TGTGCCAGCAGCTTACAGGGGATTAGCAATGAGCAGTTCTTC
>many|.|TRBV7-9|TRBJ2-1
CASSLGIVEDNEQFF
TGTGCCAGCAGCTTAGGCATCGTCGAGGATAATGAGCAGTTCTTC